This is a list of T cell receptor beta chains from one sample in a study of radiotherapy plus CTLA-4 blockade in lung cancer. Assay: immunoSEQ multiplex PCR; the TCRdb copy retains only in-frame clones and omits some. In the table there are 90,000 to 130,000 clones, about 80% of which are singletons. The specimen was peripheral blood, collected from a patient treated with radiotherapy plus ipilimumab. The receptors stem from a human donor with non-small cell lung cancer that progressed on radiotherapy plus ipilimumab. Some clones in this sample may be carry-over from other donors' samples. The CDR3 runs from the conserved cysteine through the conserved F or W. Each record gives: D gene, clone size, J gene, V gene, CDR3 DNA, CDR3 protein. D genes are given only for firm matches. Expanded clones are given a class, and other clones once, few, many or no size at all.

D: .
size: few
J: TRBJ1-3
V: TRBV5-4
DNA: TGTGCCAGCAGCTTCGGGACTTTCTCTGGAAACACCATATATTTT
CDR3: CASSFGTFSGNTIYF

D: .
size: .
J: TRBJ1-1
V: TRBV12-5
DNA: TGTGCTAGTGGTGTGGGGCAGGGGCAGAACACTGAAGCTTTCTTT
CDR3: CASGVGQGQNTEAFF

D: .
size: once
J: TRBJ2-1
V: TRBV6-6
DNA: TGTGCCGGGTGCCCGGACCTAGACGGTGAGCAGTTCTTC
CDR3: CAGCPDLDGEQFF

D: TRBD1
size: .
J: TRBJ1-2
V: TRBV2
DNA: TGTGCCAGCACCGACAGGGGGCGCAGCTATGGCTACACCTTC
CDR3: CASTDRGRSYGYTF

D: TRBD1
size: .
J: TRBJ2-7
V: TRBV6-1
DNA: TGTGCCAGCAGTAGTCCGGGGACAGCCATCCCTCCGTACTTC
CDR3: CASSSPGTAIPPYF

D: .
size: .
J: TRBJ2-3
V: TRBV5-6
DNA: TGTGCCAGCAGCTCAAGTTGGGCGGGGCGAGATACGCAGTATTTT
CDR3: CASSSSWAGRDTQYF

D: .
size: .
J: TRBJ2-2
V: TRBV4-2
DNA: TGTGCCAGCAGCTTAAACCCGGCGTCCGGGGAGCTGTTTTTT
CDR3: CASSLNPASGELFF

D: .
size: .
J: TRBJ1-6
V: TRBV4-1
DNA: TGCGCCAGCAGCCAGTGGCCAAGGTCGAATTCACCCCTCCACTTT
CDR3: CASSQWPRSNSPLHF

D: .
size: .
J: TRBJ2-3
V: TRBV30
DNA: TGTGCCTGGAGTCAGGGGTTTTTGCCAGATACGCAGTATTTT
CDR3: CAWSQGFLPDTQYF

D: .
size: .
J: TRBJ1-1
V: TRBV18
DNA: TGTGCCAGCTCACCGACGGCGAACACTGAAGCTTTCTTT
CDR3: CASSPTANTEAFF

D: TRBD1
size: .
J: TRBJ2-1
V: TRBV29-1
DNA: TGCAGCTCCGAGGTTCCGGGACAGAGCTACAATGAGCAGTTCTTC
CDR3: CSSEVPGQSYNEQFF

D: .
size: .
J: TRBJ1-2
V: TRBV6-1
DNA: TGTGCCACTCGCCGTTCGATTATCTATGGCTACACCTTC
CDR3: CATRRSIIYGYTF

D: .
size: .
J: TRBJ2-5
V: TRBV29-1
DNA: TGCAGCGTAGTGAGGACGGGACGTGGGCAGACCCAGTACTTC
CDR3: CSVVRTGRGQTQYF